This entry lists 10 T cell receptor beta chains sequenced from one sample in a study of CD8 T cells in ankylosing spondylitis (dated by TCRdb to 2015 to 2018). The protocol used for the library was 5' RACE. Instrument used: Illumina HiSeq 2500. TCRdb reprocessed the public reads (quality trimming at Q25 with fastp, clone calling with MiXCR) and kept in-frame beta chains. Identical CDR3 protein sequences are pooled into one entry, listed with their most common genes and DNA. The sample yields around 150,000 distinct CDR3 sequences; more than 40% were counted once. The ten biggest clones cover approximately 16% of the sample. Material for sequencing was synovial fluid, either unsorted or a sorted T cell fraction (not recorded which). The receptors come from a male donor with ankylosing spondylitis.

This clonotype was picked up one time. This chain connects TRBV7-3 to TRBJ2-6, with D uncertain. Germline V gives CDR1 SGHTA, CDR2 FQGTGA. This CDR3 is 15 amino acids long. Trimming cost V 5 bases and J 1 base, with 9 bases left between them. The CDR3 DNA reads as TGTGCCAGCAGCGCAGTCCAGTCTGGGGCCAACGTCCTGACTTTC. Amino acid sequence: CASSAVQSGANVLTF.

This clonotype was recorded a few times. This chain connects TRBV12-3 or TRBV12-4 to TRBJ2-3; no reliable D call. Trimming stripped 1 base from V and 6 bases from J, with 8 bases between. This CDR3 region has 13 residues. The CDR3 loop is CASSLDGWDTQYF. CDR3 nucleotides: TGTGCCAGCAGTTTAGATGGCTGGGATACGCAGTATTTT.

This clonotype appeared a few times. The rearrangement uses TRBV7-6 and TRBJ1-1, with 8 bases aligning to TRBD1. Germline CDR1 SGHVS, CDR2 FNYEAQ. The CDR3 consists of 18 residues. V shed 3 bases and J 5 bases; nucleotides not matched to a gene: 17. The CDR3 loop is CASSFPTSGQGGWTEAFF. The DNA for the CDR3 is TGTGCCAGCAGCTTCCCCACTTCCGGACAGGGTGGATGGACTGAAGCTTTCTTT.

In this sample, this clonotype turned up a few times. CDR3 loop: CASSFGSGSLNEQFF. The DNA of the CDR3 is TGTGCCAGCAGCTTCGGAAGCGGGAGTCTAAATGAGCAGTTCTTC. The chain uses TRBV7-9 and TRBJ2-1; 8 positions match TRBD2. CDR3 length equals 15 residues. Germline V gene lookup returns CDR1 SEHNR and CDR2 FQNEAQ (reference sequence). V dropped 3 bases and J dropped 7; count of bases not matched to a gene: 8.

The chain joins TRBV11-2 to TRBJ2-7; D is uncertain. CDR1 SGHAT and CDR2 FQNNGV come from the germline V gene. The CDR3 is 14 amino acids. V lost 1 base, J lost 1 base, and 8 bases lay in between. CDR3 bases: TGTGCCAGCAGCTTAGGATCAGGTTCCTACGAGCAGTACTTC. Translated, it gives CASSLGSGSYEQYF.

A single count supports this clonotype. The rearrangement uses TRBV6-2 or TRBV6-3 and TRBJ2-7, with D perhaps assigned TRBD1 or TRBD2 (5 bases each). Germline CDR1 MNHEY, CDR2 SVGEGT. CDR3 size: 15 residues. With 2 bases removed from V and 0 bases from J, the gap between germline ends came to 11 bases. CDR3 sequence reads: CASSYDGGVSYEQYF. CDR3 coding DNA: TGTGCCAGCAGTTACGATGGGGGAGTCTCCTACGAGCAGTACTTC.

V and J are TRBV5-6 and TRBJ2-7, with 13 bases fitting TRBD2. Germline-derived CDR1 and CDR2 are SGHDT and YYEEEE. V lost 5 bases to trimming and J lost 5 bases; unmatched junction nucleotides: 7. The CDR3 spans 15 residues. The CDR3 coding sequence is TGTGCCAGCAGACCAGGACTAGCGGGGGAGGACGAGCAGTACTTC. Translation: CASRPGLAGEDEQYF.

The chain recombines TRBV20-1 with TRBJ2-1; D remains ambiguous. V was shortened by 0 bases and J by 7 bases, with 13 bases between the two germline ends. CDR1 and CDR2 (germline): DFQATT, SNEGSKA (reference sequence). The CDR3 is 14 amino acids. The CDR3 sequence is CSARDGSGSNEQFF. The DNA for the CDR3 is TGCAGTGCTAGAGATGGTTCCGGCTCGAATGAGCAGTTCTTC.

This clonotype came up a few times. This chain joins TRBV13 and TRBJ2-7; a weak D match, TRBD1 (6 bases). This CDR3 is built from 15 residues. Germline assignment: CDR1 PRHDT and CDR2 FYEKMQ (reference sequence). The V and J ends lost 5 bases and 6 bases respectively, with 20 bases between them. The CDR3 sequence: CASSALTGSNTEQYF. CDR3 in DNA: TGTGCCAGCAGCGCCCTGACAGGCTCTAATACCGAGCAGTACTTC.

V gene TRBV29-1 combines with J gene TRBJ1-2; D unresolved. The CDR3 length is 11 residues. Germline values: CDR1 SQVTM, CDR2 ANQGSEA. V was cut by 2 bases and J by 8 bases, with 9 bases left in between. CDR3: CSVENREGYTF. Here the CDR3 DNA reads TGCAGCGTTGAAAATAGGGAAGGCTACACCTTC.